The rows below give T cell receptor beta chains drawn from one sample of a study of shared clonotypes between healthy human individuals. Profiling relied on immunoSEQ multiplex PCR, and the TCRdb table lists in-frame clones only, not all of them. The sample lists 2 million or so clones, around 95% occurring once. The sequencing input was naive CD4+ T cells sorted from blood. The source of these receptors is a man between 18 and 29 years old in good health. CDR3s include the opening cysteine and the closing phenylalanine or tryptophan. The D gene is left open where the match is weak. Clone size is given for some rows only: seen once, a few or many times, or a class if the clone is expanded.

j_call	d_call	v_call	clone_size	cdr3_aa	cdr3_nt
TRBJ2-5	.	TRBV7-2	.	CASSRESQETQYF	TGTGCCAGCAGCCGAGAAAGCCAAGAGACCCAGTACTTC
TRBJ2-3	TRBD2	TRBV28	.	CASTQAGGPTDTQYF	TGTGCCAGCACCCAAGCGGGGGGGCCCACAGATACGCAGTATTTT
TRBJ1-4	.	TRBV30	once	CAGKYSRNEKLFF	TGTGCAGGGAAATACAGTCGGAATGAAAAACTGTTTTTT
TRBJ1-1	.	TRBV6-5	.	CASSPPGGTEAFF	TGTGCCAGCAGCCCACCTGGGGGCACTGAAGCTTTCTTT
TRBJ2-5	.	TRBV2	.	CASSTTAQYF	TGTGCCAGCAGTACAACTGCCCAGTACTTC
TRBJ2-7	.	TRBV5-1	once	CASSARSGSYEQYF	TGCGCCAGCAGCGCCAGGAGTGGCTCCTACGAGCAGTACTTC
TRBJ2-2	TRBD1	TRBV5-6	.	CASSLDRGRGTGELFF	TGTGCCAGCAGCTTGGACAGGGGGCGGGGCACCGGGGAGCTGTTTTTT
TRBJ2-7	TRBD2	TRBV11-2	.	CASSVSGSGFYEQYF	TGTGCCAGCAGCGTCAGCGGGAGCGGGTTCTACGAGCAGTACTTC
TRBJ1-2	.	TRBV29-1	many	CSVAGGPNYGYTF	TGCAGCGTTGCCGGGGGGCCTAACTATGGCTACACCTTC
TRBJ1-2	.	TRBV7-9	.	CASSPRGGLDGYTF	TGTGCCAGCAGCCCCCGGGGGGGGCTTGATGGCTACACCTTC
TRBJ2-5	.	TRBV10-3	few	CAIRSGLETQYF	TGTGCCATCAGATCAGGGTTAGAGACCCAGTACTTC
TRBJ1-1	.	TRBV5-1	.	CASSFLTGNTEAFF	TGCGCCAGCAGCTTCCTGACAGGGAACACTGAAGCTTTCTTT
TRBJ2-1	.	TRBV5-1	.	CASSQVGGGPYNEQFF	TGCGCCAGCAGCCAAGTGGGAGGGGGCCCATACAATGAGCAGTTCTTC
TRBJ1-1	.	TRBV29-1	.	CSVAGLFTEAFF	TGCAGCGTTGCCGGTCTCTTCACTGAAGCTTTCTTT
TRBJ2-1	.	TRBV4-3	.	CASSRETANEQFF	TGCGCCAGCAGCCGAGAAACAGCCAATGAGCAGTTCTTC
TRBJ2-5	TRBD2	TRBV9	.	CASSVRGAGAAQETQYF	TGTGCCAGCAGCGTAAGGGGAGCGGGGGCGGCCCAAGAGACCCAGTACTTC
TRBJ1-5	TRBD1	TRBV5-1	.	CASSLVGQGAQHF	TGCGCCAGCAGCTTGGTCGGACAGGGGGCCCAGCATTTT
TRBJ2-5	TRBD2	TRBV6-5	.	CASSPAGVSETQYF	TGTGCCAGCAGCCCTGCGGGGGTCAGTGAGACCCAGTACTTC
TRBJ1-2	.	TRBV9	.	CASSVASGRAYYGYTF	TGTGCCAGCAGCGTAGCTAGCGGCAGAGCGTACTATGGCTACACCTTC
TRBJ2-7	TRBD1	TRBV19	.	CASSIAGDSLDEQYF	TGTGCCAGTAGTATTGCCGGGGACAGCTTGGACGAGCAGTACTTC
TRBJ2-6	TRBD1	TRBV6-5	once	CASSSYRGSGANVLTF	TGTGCCAGCAGTTCGTACAGGGGATCTGGGGCCAACGTCCTGACTTTC
TRBJ2-3	TRBD2	TRBV30	once	CAWSVSAGEGRGDTQYF	TGTGCCTGGAGCGTTTCTGCGGGAGAGGGACGTGGGGATACGCAGTATTTT
TRBJ2-3	.	TRBV15	.	CATSRDPLAGDTQYF	TGTGCCACCAGCAGAGATCCCCTAGCAGGAGATACGCAGTATTTT
TRBJ2-7	.	TRBV7-6	.	CASSLDTGYEQYF	TGTGCCAGCAGCTTGGATACAGGCTACGAGCAGTACTTC
TRBJ2-1	TRBD2	TRBV4-1	.	CASSQDWGGYNEQFF	TGCGCCAGCAGCCAAGACTGGGGGGGGTACAATGAGCAGTTCTTC
TRBJ2-5	.	TRBV28	.	CASSENQETQYF	TGTGCCAGCTCAGAGAACCAAGAGACCCAGTACTTC
TRBJ2-1	.	TRBV30	.	CAWSAGAGPYNEQFF	TGTGCCTGGAGCGCAGGGGCGGGACCTTACAATGAGCAGTTCTTC
TRBJ2-7	.	TRBV9	.	CASSVEDYNEQYF	TGTGCCAGCAGCGTAGAGGACTATAACGAGCAGTACTTC
TRBJ1-5	.	TRBV2	.	CASRSSNSNQPQHF	TGTGCCAGCCGGAGTAGCAATAGCAATCAGCCCCAGCATTTT
TRBJ2-1	TRBD1	TRBV2	.	CASSYQGDEQFF	TGTGCCAGCAGCTACCAGGGGGATGAGCAGTTCTTC
TRBJ1-1	.	TRBV19	.	CASSISGLNTEAFF	TGTGCCAGTAGTATTTCAGGCCTGAACACTGAAGCTTTCTTT
TRBJ2-6	TRBD1	TRBV18	once	CASSPMRQGAFGANVLTF	TGTGCCAGCTCACCAATGAGACAGGGGGCGTTTGGGGCCAACGTCCTGACTTTC
TRBJ1-2	.	TRBV5-1	.	CASSLIPNYGYTF	TGCGCCAGCAGCTTGATACCGAACTATGGCTACACCTTC
TRBJ1-5	.	TRBV11-2	.	CASSLDRNQPQHF	TGTGCCAGCAGCTTAGATCGGAATCAGCCCCAGCATTTT
TRBJ2-4	.	TRBV12-5	once	CASGSRVAKNIQYF	TGTGCTAGTGGTTCAAGGGTAGCCAAAAACATTCAGTACTTC
TRBJ2-7	.	TRBV18	.	CASSPLPGPYEQYF	TGTGCCAGCTCACCCCTTCCAGGCCCGTACGAGCAGTACTTC
TRBJ1-3	.	TRBV28	.	CASSQPRRVSGNTIYF	TGTGCCAGCAGCCAACCCCGCCGAGTTTCTGGAAACACCATATATTTT
TRBJ2-5	.	TRBV5-1	.	CATSSTSRETQYF	TGCGCCACCAGTTCGACTAGTAGAGAGACCCAGTACTTC
TRBJ2-2	.	TRBV10-3	.	CAISEPRGGDTGELFF	TGTGCCATCAGTGAGCCCCGGGGTGGGGACACCGGGGAGCTGTTTTTT
TRBJ2-7	TRBD1	TRBV18	.	CASSPGTGSNYEQYF	TGTGCCAGCTCACCCGGGACAGGTAGCAACTACGAGCAGTACTTC
TRBJ2-7	.	TRBV28	.	CASSLTFQGEQYF	TGTGCCAGCAGTTTGACCTTTCAGGGAGAGCAGTACTTC
TRBJ1-2	.	TRBV5-1	.	CASSLAANYGYTF	TGCGCCAGCAGCTTGGCGGCCAACTATGGCTACACCTTC
TRBJ1-2	TRBD1	TRBV28	.	CASSPRGLNYGYTF	TGTGCCAGCAGCCCCAGGGGGCTTAACTATGGCTACACCTTC
TRBJ1-1	.	TRBV27	.	CASRKTGITEAFF	TGTGCCAGCAGGAAAACAGGGATCACTGAAGCTTTCTTT
TRBJ2-1	.	TRBV7-3	.	CASSLTGNNEQFF	TGTGCCAGCAGCCTGACAGGTAACAATGAGCAGTTCTTC
TRBJ2-3	.	TRBV11-2	.	CASSALGLSTDTQYF	TGTGCCAGCAGCGCCTTGGGGCTTAGCACAGATACGCAGTATTTT
TRBJ1-2	.	TRBV2	.	CASIRDPNYGYTF	TGTGCCAGCATTAGGGACCCGAACTATGGCTACACCTTC
TRBJ2-7	.	TRBV9	.	CASSVDERSSYEQYF	TGTGCCAGCAGCGTAGATGAGCGGAGCTCCTACGAGCAGTACTTC
TRBJ2-5	.	TRBV30	.	CAWSRSVPETQYF	TGTGCCTGGAGTCGGTCGGTTCCAGAGACCCAGTACTTC